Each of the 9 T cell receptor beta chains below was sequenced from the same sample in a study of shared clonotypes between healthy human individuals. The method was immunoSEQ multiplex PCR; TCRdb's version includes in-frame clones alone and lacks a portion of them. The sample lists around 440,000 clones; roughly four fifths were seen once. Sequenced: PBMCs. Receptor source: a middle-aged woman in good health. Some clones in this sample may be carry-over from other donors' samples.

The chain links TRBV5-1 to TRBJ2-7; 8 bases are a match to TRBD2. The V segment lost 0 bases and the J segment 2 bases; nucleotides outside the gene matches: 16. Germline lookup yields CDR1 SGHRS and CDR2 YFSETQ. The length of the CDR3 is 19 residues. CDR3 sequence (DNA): TGCGCCAGCAGCTTGGGAAGCCCGATAAGCGGGAGTCCCCCCTACGAGCAGTACTTC. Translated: CASSLGSPISGSPPYEQYF.

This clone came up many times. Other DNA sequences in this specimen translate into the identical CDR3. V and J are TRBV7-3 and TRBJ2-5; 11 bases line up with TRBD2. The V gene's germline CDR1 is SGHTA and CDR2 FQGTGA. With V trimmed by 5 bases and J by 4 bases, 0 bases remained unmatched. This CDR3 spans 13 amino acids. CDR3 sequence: CASSGLAGETQYF. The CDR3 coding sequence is TGTGCCAGCAGCGGACTAGCGGGAGAGACCCAGTACTTC.

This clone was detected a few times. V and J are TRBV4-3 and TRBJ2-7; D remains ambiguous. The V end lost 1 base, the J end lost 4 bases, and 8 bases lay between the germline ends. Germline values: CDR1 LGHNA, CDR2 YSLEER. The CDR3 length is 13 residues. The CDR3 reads CASSQGKGYEQYF. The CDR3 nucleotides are TGCGCCAGCAGCCAAGGGAAAGGTTACGAGCAGTACTTC.

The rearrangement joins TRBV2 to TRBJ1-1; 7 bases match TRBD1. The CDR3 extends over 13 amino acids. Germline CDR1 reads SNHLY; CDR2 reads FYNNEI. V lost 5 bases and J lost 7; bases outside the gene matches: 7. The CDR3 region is CASSKDRDDEAFF. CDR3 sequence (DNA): TGTGCCAGCAGTAAAGACAGGGACGATGAAGCTTTCTTT.

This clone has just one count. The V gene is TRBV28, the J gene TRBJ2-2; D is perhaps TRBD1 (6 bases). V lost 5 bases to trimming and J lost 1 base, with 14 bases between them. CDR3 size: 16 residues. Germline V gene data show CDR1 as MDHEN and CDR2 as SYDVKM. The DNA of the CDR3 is TGTGCCAGCAGTCGAGGGGGTCGCGGGAACACCGGGGAGCTGTTTTTT. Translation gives CASSRGGRGNTGELFF.

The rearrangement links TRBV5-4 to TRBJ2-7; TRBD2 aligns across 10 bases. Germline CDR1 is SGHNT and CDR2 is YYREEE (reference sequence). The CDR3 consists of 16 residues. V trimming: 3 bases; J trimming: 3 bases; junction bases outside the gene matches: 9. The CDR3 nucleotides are TGTGCCAGCAGCTGGAGGGAGCGGGAGGGGAACTACGAGCAGTACTTC. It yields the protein CASSWREREGNYEQYF. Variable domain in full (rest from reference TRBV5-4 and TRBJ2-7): ETGVTQSPTHLIKTRGQQVTLRCSSQSGHNTVSWYQQALGQGPQFIFQYYREEENGRGNFPPRFSGLQFPNYSSELNVNALELDDSALYLCASSWREREGNYEQYFGPGTRLTVT.

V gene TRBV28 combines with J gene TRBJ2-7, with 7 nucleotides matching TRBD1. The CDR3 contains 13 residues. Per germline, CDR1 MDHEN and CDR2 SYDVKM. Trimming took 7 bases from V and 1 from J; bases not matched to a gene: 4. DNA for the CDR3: TGTGCCAGCATCGGGACAGAATCCTACGAGCAGTACTTC. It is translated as CASIGTESYEQYF.

CDR3: CSVSGGLAGGGYEQYF. The CDR3 DNA reads TGCAGCGTTTCGGGCGGCCTAGCGGGAGGGGGCTACGAGCAGTACTTC. V usage is TRBV29-1 and J usage is TRBJ2-7; TRBD2 agrees at 12 bases. The germline gives CDR1 SQVTM, CDR2 ANQGSEA. CDR3 length equals 16 residues. V was clipped by 5 bases and J by 3 bases; unmatched bases: 11.

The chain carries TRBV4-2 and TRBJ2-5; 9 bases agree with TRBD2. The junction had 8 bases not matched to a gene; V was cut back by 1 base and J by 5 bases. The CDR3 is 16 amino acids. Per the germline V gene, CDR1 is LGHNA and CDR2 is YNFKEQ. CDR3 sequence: CASSQVGSGRGETQYF. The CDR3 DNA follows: TGTGCCAGCAGCCAAGTAGGTAGCGGGAGAGGTGAGACCCAGTACTTC.